The 30 T cell receptor beta chains listed next were all sequenced from one sample in a study of blood T cell repertoires in COVID-19. TCRdb's table, derived via immunoSEQ multiplex PCR, lists solely in-frame clones and lacks some. The profile shows approximately 270,000 clones, 70% to 90% of them singletons. Sequencing was done on a sample of peripheral blood. All receptors come from an elderly man with acute or convalescent COVID-19.

V usage is TRBV19 and J usage is TRBJ1-2; D might be TRBD1 (6 bases). V was cut by 5 bases and J by 5 bases, with 15 bases left in between. CDR3 length equals 14 residues. CDR1 LNHDA and CDR2 SQIVND come from the germline V gene (reference sequence). The CDR3 nucleotides are TGTGCCAGTAGTGGACAGACAGATCCTTATGGCTACACCTTC. Amino acid sequence: CASSGQTDPYGYTF.

The CDR3 loop reads CATSSPRVGINQPQHF. In nucleotides, the CDR3 is TGTGCCACCAGCAGCCCGCGGGTGGGGATCAATCAGCCCCAGCATTTT. This sequence joins TRBV15 and TRBJ1-5, with no clear D. The CDR3 is made up of 16 amino acids. Per the germline V gene, CDR1 is LNHNV and CDR2 is YYDKDF (reference sequence). The ends were cut back, 3 bases at V and 3 bases at J, with 15 bases in the middle. Drawing the rest from reference TRBV15 and TRBJ1-5, the complete variable domain is DAMVIQNPRYQVTQFGKPVTLSCSQTLNHNVMYWYQQKSSQAPKLLFHYYDKDFNNEADTPDNFQSRRPNTSFCFLDIRSPGLGDTAMYLCATSSPRVGINQPQHFGDGTRLSIL.

This clone was recorded once. The rearrangement uses TRBV10-3 and TRBJ1-2; 7 nucleotides align to TRBD1. V shed 5 bases, J shed 4 bases, and the junction held 7 bases outside the gene matches. The germline V gene encodes CDR1 ENHRY and CDR2 SYGVKD. The CDR3 covers 14 residues. The CDR3 DNA follows: TGTGCCATCAGTCAGACGGGACAGACCTATGGCTACACCTTC. Translation: CAISQTGQTYGYTF.

This chain's CDR3 is CASSLALKLDRVSNEQYF. Written as DNA, the CDR3 is TGTGCCAGCAGTTTGGCCCTCAAATTAGACAGGGTCAGCAACGAGCAGTACTTC. The chain carries TRBV28 and TRBJ2-7; 7 nucleotides match TRBD1. The CDR3 is 18 amino acids. Germline CDR1 is MDHEN and CDR2 is SYDVKM. The ends lost 3 bases at V and 5 bases at J; junction bases unmatched: 19.

The rearrangement uses TRBV3-1 (or the pseudogene TRBV3-2) and TRBJ1-1; D may be TRBD1 (5 bases). The germline V and J ends were trimmed by 4 bases and 3 bases, with 12 bases remaining between them. CDR3 length equals 14 residues. Germline V gene sequence: CDR1 LGHDT, CDR2 YNNKEL (reference sequence). The CDR3 coding sequence is TGTGCCAGCAGCCGGACTCCGGGGGACACTGAAGCTTTCTTT. Amino acid sequence: CASSRTPGDTEAFF.

The chain is built from TRBV11-2 and TRBJ1-6, with D perhaps matching TRBD1 (5 bases). Germline V gene sequence: CDR1 SGHAT, CDR2 FQNNGV. V was trimmed by 5 bases and J by 9 bases, leaving 17 bases between them. This CDR3 is built from 15 residues. In nucleotides, the CDR3 is TGTGCCAGCAGCCCCAGCACGCCCGGGGGTTCACCCCTCCACTTT. Its translation is CASSPSTPGGSPLHF.

This chain connects TRBV2 to TRBJ2-1, with TRBD2 matching over 12 bases. CDR1 is SNHLY and CDR2 is FYNNEI in the germline V gene. There are 15 residues in the CDR3. V gave up 1 base and J gave up 8 bases; unmatched junction bases: 3. In DNA form, the CDR3 reads TGTGCCAGCAGTGAAGGACTAGCGGGAGTATATGAGCAGTTCTTC. As protein: CASSEGLAGVYEQFF.

The chain employs TRBV11-2 and TRBJ2-5, with 10 nucleotides matching TRBD2. The germline CDR1 and CDR2 sequences are SGHAT and FQNNGV. Germline trimming cut 4 bases from V and 8 bases from J; bases unmatched to any gene: 16. The CDR3 consists of 17 residues. DNA of the CDR3: TGTGCCAGCAGCTCCGGGACTAGCGTTTCGTTTTTGGATACCCAGTACTTC. Protein: CASSSGTSVSFLDTQYF.

The chain employs TRBV5-1 and TRBJ1-1; D perhaps matches TRBD1 (6 bases). The length of the CDR3 is 16 residues. The germline V gene has CDR1 SGHRS and CDR2 YFSETQ. Trimming took off 0 bases at V and 3 bases at J, with 15 bases between the two ends. CDR3 sequence: CASSLEAGARDTEAFF. The DNA for the CDR3 is TGCGCCAGCAGCTTGGAGGCAGGGGCGCGGGACACTGAAGCTTTCTTT. Filled out from reference TRBV5-1 and TRBJ1-1, the complete variable domain reads KAGVTQTPRYLIKTRGQQVTLSCSPISGHRSVSWYQQTPGQGLQFLFEYFSETQRNKGNFPGRFSGRQFSNSRSEMNVSTLELGDSALYLCASSLEAGARDTEAFFGQGTRLTVV.

This chain joins TRBV5-7 and TRBJ2-1, with D tentatively TRBD2 (6 bases). TRBV5-7 is filed as an ORF, its function uncertain. The CDR3 is made up of 17 amino acids. V lost 5 bases and J lost 3, with 21 bases in between. The CDR3: CASRTTGPSGRYNEQFF. CDR3 coding DNA: TGTGCCAGCAGAACCACCGGGCCGAGCGGGCGCTACAATGAGCAGTTCTTC.

This chain links TRBV5-4 with TRBJ2-1, with 16 nucleotides matching TRBD2. Germline V lookup: CDR1 SGHNT, CDR2 YYREEE (reference sequence). CDR3 length equals 18 residues. J was trimmed by 7 bases and V by 3 bases; bases with no gene match: 10. CDR3 protein: CASSSGLAGGRRKNEQFF. The CDR3 DNA sequence: TGTGCCAGCAGCTCGGGACTAGCGGGAGGGCGGAGAAAAAATGAGCAGTTCTTC.

The chain employs TRBV7-2 and TRBJ2-5, with 9 bases lining up with TRBD1. CDR3 size: 12 residues. V shed 5 bases, J shed 8 bases, and the junction held 3 bases outside the gene matches. Germline CDR1 is SGHTA and CDR2 is FQGNSA. CDR3 sequence reads: CASSMGQGTQYF. The CDR3 coding sequence is TGTGCCAGCAGCATGGGACAGGGAACCCAGTACTTC.

This chain joins TRBV19 and TRBJ1-1; weak D call: TRBD1 (5 bases). Trimming took 5 bases from V and 11 from J, leaving 18 bases between them. Germline V CDR1 and CDR2: LNHDA, SQIVND (reference sequence). The CDR3 consists of 13 residues. CDR3 amino acids: CASSLNKGEVAFF. The CDR3 DNA is TGTGCCAGTAGTTTGAACAAAGGGGAGGTGGCTTTCTTT.

The V gene is TRBV7-8, the J gene TRBJ2-5; TRBD1 might be the D (5 bases). The CDR3 length is 15 residues. Looked up from germline, CDR1 is SGHVS and CDR2 is FQNEAQ. Trimming removed 3 bases from V and 2 bases from J, with 13 bases in between. Written as DNA, the CDR3 is TGTGCCAGCAGCTTTCTCTTGACAGCACAAGAGACCCAGTACTTC. Residues: CASSFLLTAQETQYF.

The chain joins TRBV5-4 to TRBJ1-5; D gene ambiguous. Germline V gene sequence: CDR1 SGHNT, CDR2 YYREEE (reference sequence). The CDR3 runs to 14 residues. V shed 4 bases and J shed 3 bases, with 11 bases lying between them. This chain's CDR3 is CASSKDLDNQPQHF. CDR3 sequence (DNA): TGTGCCAGCAGCAAAGACTTGGACAATCAGCCCCAGCATTTT. Together with reference TRBV5-4 and TRBJ1-5, the CDR3 gives the full variable domain: ETGVTQSPTHLIKTRGQQVTLRCSSQSGHNTVSWYQQALGQGPQFIFQYYREEENGRGNFPPRFSGLQFPNYSSELNVNALELDDSALYLCASSKDLDNQPQHFGDGTRLSIL.

The chain uses TRBV13 and TRBJ2-7; a weak D match, TRBD1 (5 bases). The CDR3 covers 12 residues. Germline loops: CDR1 PRHDT, CDR2 FYEKMQ (reference sequence). Trimming shortened V by 4 bases and J by 9 bases, and 13 bases separated the two germline ends. The CDR3 DNA reads TGTGCCAGCAGCTCTGGGGCTGCCGGGCAGTACTTC. It is translated as CASSSGAAGQYF.

The chain combines TRBV19 with TRBJ2-7, with D tentatively TRBD1 (6 bases). CDR1 LNHDA and CDR2 SQIVND come from the germline V gene (reference sequence). Trimming took off 5 bases at V and 3 bases at J, with 17 bases between the two ends. This CDR3 has 15 residues. The CDR3 spells CASSHGTRFGYEQYF. The CDR3 bases are TGTGCCAGTAGTCACGGGACACGGTTTGGCTACGAGCAGTACTTC.

The V and J genes are TRBV11-1 and TRBJ1-6, with no clear D. CDR1 SGHAT and CDR2 FQDESV come from the germline V gene (reference sequence). Trimming took 5 bases from V and 6 from J, leaving 11 bases between them. The CDR3 is 14 residues long. CDR3 loop: CASSRENRNSPLHF. The CDR3 region has the DNA TGTGCCAGCAGCCGGGAGAATCGTAATTCACCCCTCCACTTT.

The chain uses TRBV6-5 and TRBJ1-1; D might be TRBD1 (6 bases). The CDR3 runs to 13 residues. Per the germline V gene, CDR1 is MNHEY and CDR2 is SVGAGI. Between the trimmed V and J ends, which lost 8 bases and 4 bases, there was a span of 14 bases. The DNA for the CDR3 is TGTGCCAGCGATCAGGGGTTAAGCACTGAAGCTTTCTTT. It yields the protein CASDQGLSTEAFF.

This clone was observed a handful of times. This chain connects TRBV25-1 to TRBJ2-3, with D tentatively TRBD1 (6 bases). Germline CDR1 reads MGHDK; CDR2 reads SYGVNS. The CDR3 length is 16 residues. The germline V and J ends were trimmed by 1 base and 1 base, with 12 bases remaining between them. The CDR3 DNA sequence: TGTGCCAGCAGTGAATCCCCAGGGGCGGGCACAGATACGCAGTATTTT. Its translation: CASSESPGAGTDTQYF.

V gene TRBV6-5 combines with J gene TRBJ2-1; 10 bases are a match to TRBD1. Per the germline V gene, CDR1 is MNHEY and CDR2 is SVGAGI. Germline trimming cut 6 bases from V and 9 bases from J; bases unmatched to any gene: 11. The length of the CDR3 is 15 residues. CDR3 sequence reads: CASRADRGQSGEQFF. In DNA, the CDR3 is TGTGCCAGCAGGGCCGACAGGGGGCAATCGGGTGAGCAGTTCTTC.

A few counts support this clone. This sequence joins TRBV2 and TRBJ1-5; 7 positions match TRBD1. Germline CDR1 reads SNHLY; CDR2 reads FYNNEI. The CDR3 has 15 residues. Germline trimming cut 3 bases from V and 3 bases from J; bases unmatched to any gene: 5. DNA for the CDR3: TGTGCCAGCAGTGATTACAGGGGCCCCAATCAGCCCCAGCATTTT. Protein product: CASSDYRGPNQPQHF.

V and J are TRBV4-3 and TRBJ2-5, with no clear D. The germline CDR1 and CDR2 sequences are LGHNA and YSLEER. This CDR3 spans 13 amino acids. Trimming stripped 1 base from V and 2 bases from J, with 5 bases between. CDR3 bases: TGCGCCAGCAGCCAAGCAACACAAGAGACCCAGTACTTC. Translation: CASSQATQETQYF.

This clone has a single count. The rearrangement joins TRBV5-1 to TRBJ2-3; 11 positions agree with TRBD2. Trimming cost V 4 bases and J 3 bases; bases outside gene matches: 7. Germline CDR1 and CDR2: SGHRS and YFSETQ. The CDR3 loop spans 16 amino acids. Here the CDR3 DNA reads TGCGCCAGCAGCCCAACTTCTAGCGGGGGGACAGATACGCAGTATTTT. It codes for CASSPTSSGGTDTQYF.

V usage is TRBV18 and J usage is TRBJ1-3, with a tentative D call TRBD1 (6 bases). The CDR3 length is 16 residues. V was shortened by 6 bases and J by 2 bases, with 17 bases between the two germline ends. Germline CDR1 and CDR2: KGHSH and LQKENI. For the CDR3, the DNA is TGTGCCAGCTCGCGAGTGACACAGGGTGCTGGAAACACCATATATTTT. Amino acid sequence: CASSRVTQGAGNTIYF.

V is TRBV2 and J is TRBJ2-7, with TRBD2 as a possible D gene (5 bases). Germline CDR1 and CDR2: SNHLY and FYNNEI. The CDR3 has 12 residues. Trimming pared 6 bases from V and 0 bases from J, leaving 6 bases between. For the CDR3, the DNA is TGTGCCAGCAGCCGGGACTCCTACGAGCAGTACTTC. Translated, it gives CASSRDSYEQYF.

This sequence joins TRBV7-9 and TRBJ1-2; 10 bases are shared with TRBD1. The junction had 4 bases not matched to a gene; V was cut back by 5 bases and J by 1 base. CDR1 is SEHNR, CDR2 FQNEAQ, per germline (reference sequence). This CDR3 is 15 amino acids long. For the CDR3, the DNA is TGTGCCAGCAGCAACCGGGACAGGGGTAACTATGGCTACACCTTC. This encodes CASSNRDRGNYGYTF.

This clone has more than one count but fewer than ten. This sequence joins TRBV5-1 and TRBJ2-3; 7 nucleotides match TRBD1. Looked up from germline, CDR1 is SGHRS and CDR2 is YFSETQ. After removal of 4 bases from V and 0 bases from J, the junction contained 5 bases not matched to a gene. The CDR3 is 15 residues long. The DNA for the CDR3 is TGCGCCAGCAGCCGGACAGGCACTAGCACAGATACGCAGTATTTT. It yields the protein CASSRTGTSTDTQYF. The full variable domain, in which reference TRBV5-1 and TRBJ2-3 provide the parts outside the CDR3, is KAGVTQTPRYLIKTRGQQVTLSCSPISGHRSVSWYQQTPGQGLQFLFEYFSETQRNKGNFPGRFSGRQFSNSRSEMNVSTLELGDSALYLCASSRTGTSTDTQYFGPGTRLTVL.

This chain links TRBV3-1 (or the pseudogene TRBV3-2) with TRBJ2-2, with D perhaps TRBD2 (6 bases). Germline CDR1 and CDR2: LGHDT and YNNKEL (reference sequence). The V end was cut by 8 bases, the J end by 4 bases, with 23 bases between. The CDR3 has 17 residues. The CDR3, as DNA: TGTGCCAGCCACCGGGGAATAAGACTAGGCGGCACCGGGGAGCTGTTTTTT. Encoded protein: CASHRGIRLGGTGELFF.

The rearrangement links TRBV18 to TRBJ2-5; 8 bases line up with TRBD1. The CDR3 sequence is 16 residues long. After removal of 1 base from V and 2 bases from J, the junction contained 6 bases not matched to a gene. Germline V gene data show CDR1 as KGHSH and CDR2 as LQKENI. In DNA form, the CDR3 reads TGTGCCAGCTCACCACAACCCGGGACAGGACAAGAGACCCAGTACTTC. This encodes CASSPQPGTGQETQYF.